These T cell receptor beta chains were read from a single sample in a study of radiotherapy plus CTLA-4 blockade in lung cancer. The assay was immunoSEQ multiplex PCR, and TCRdb's table has in-frame clones only and misses some. The repertoire holds about 39,000 clones, with more than 75% as singletons. The material was peripheral blood, obtained from a patient treated with radiotherapy plus ipilimumab. Receptors were obtained from a human donor with non-small cell lung cancer that progressed on radiotherapy plus ipilimumab. Both conserved end residues are part of each CDR3. D genes are given only for firm matches. For some rows the clone size is stated as once, few or many, or as a class when expanded; others skip it.

V gene: TRBV7-9
clone size: few
D gene: .
J gene: TRBJ2-7
CDR3 protein: CASSTSYEQYF
CDR3 DNA: TGTGCCAGCAGCACTTCCTACGAGCAGTACTTC

V gene: TRBV4-3
clone size: .
D gene: TRBD1
J gene: TRBJ1-1
CDR3 protein: CASSQVSLVGQGAGAFF
CDR3 DNA: TGCGCCAGCAGCCAAGTAAGTCTGGTGGGACAGGGGGCTGGAGCTTTCTTT

V gene: TRBV9
clone size: .
D gene: .
J gene: TRBJ2-3
CDR3 protein: CASSPVPRTDTQYF
CDR3 DNA: TGTGCCAGCAGCCCCGTCCCCCGCACAGATACGCAGTATTTT

V gene: TRBV14
clone size: once
D gene: TRBD1
J gene: TRBJ2-5
CDR3 protein: CASSSWTGSSETQYF
CDR3 DNA: TGTGCCAGCAGCTCATGGACAGGGTCTTCGGAGACCCAGTACTTC

V gene: TRBV9
clone size: .
D gene: TRBD2
J gene: TRBJ2-3
CDR3 protein: CASSVTLAGASTDTQYF
CDR3 DNA: TGTGCCAGCAGCGTGACACTAGCGGGGGCTAGCACAGATACGCAGTATTTT

V gene: TRBV6-5
clone size: once
D gene: .
J gene: TRBJ2-5
CDR3 protein: CASKGGGDKTQYF
CDR3 DNA: TGTGCCAGCAAGGGCGGGGGCGACAAGACCCAGTACTTC

V gene: TRBV6-5
clone size: .
D gene: .
J gene: TRBJ2-7
CDR3 protein: CASSSPSWGPPYF
CDR3 DNA: TGTGCCAGCAGTTCCCCCTCGTGGGGGCCCCCGTACTTC

V gene: TRBV20-1
clone size: .
D gene: .
J gene: TRBJ2-5
CDR3 protein: CSALRETQYF
CDR3 DNA: TGCAGTGCTCTGCGGGAGACCCAGTACTTC

V gene: TRBV2
clone size: once
D gene: .
J gene: TRBJ1-3
CDR3 protein: CASSVGGLRSGNTIYF
CDR3 DNA: TGTGCCAGCAGTGTCGGGGGTCTGCGCTCTGGAAACACCATATATTTT

V gene: TRBV7-2
clone size: .
D gene: .
J gene: TRBJ2-1
CDR3 protein: CASGSPINEQFF
CDR3 DNA: TGTGCCAGCGGCAGTCCGATTAATGAGCAGTTCTTC

V gene: TRBV6-1
clone size: .
D gene: .
J gene: TRBJ2-5
CDR3 protein: CASGVGLIAETQYF
CDR3 DNA: TGTGCCAGCGGGGTGGGTCTTATAGCGGAGACCCAGTACTTC

V gene: TRBV9
clone size: .
D gene: .
J gene: TRBJ1-6
CDR3 protein: CASSVLGNSPLHF
CDR3 DNA: TGTGCCAGCAGCGTACTCGGGAATTCACCCCTCCACTTT

V gene: TRBV15
clone size: .
D gene: .
J gene: TRBJ1-4
CDR3 protein: CATSRGPWEKLFF
CDR3 DNA: TGTGCCACCAGCAGAGGGCCCTGGGAAAAACTGTTTTTT

V gene: TRBV5-4
clone size: once
D gene: TRBD1
J gene: TRBJ1-2
CDR3 protein: CASSRQGASYGYTF
CDR3 DNA: TGTGCCAGCAGCCGACAGGGGGCGAGCTATGGCTACACCTTC